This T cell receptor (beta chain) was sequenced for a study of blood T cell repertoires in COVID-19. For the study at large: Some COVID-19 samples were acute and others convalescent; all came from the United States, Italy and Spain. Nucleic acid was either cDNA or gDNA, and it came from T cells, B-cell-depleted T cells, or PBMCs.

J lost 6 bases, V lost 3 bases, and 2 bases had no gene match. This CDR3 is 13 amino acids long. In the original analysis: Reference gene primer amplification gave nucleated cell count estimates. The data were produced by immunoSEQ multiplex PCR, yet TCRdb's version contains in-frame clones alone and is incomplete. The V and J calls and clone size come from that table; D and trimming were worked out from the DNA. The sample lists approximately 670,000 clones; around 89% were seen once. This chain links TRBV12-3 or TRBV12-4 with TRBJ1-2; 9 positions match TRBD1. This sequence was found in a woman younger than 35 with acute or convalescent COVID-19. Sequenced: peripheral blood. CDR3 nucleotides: TGTGCCAGCAGTTTGGGACAGGGACATGGCTACACCTTC. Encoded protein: CASSLGQGHGYTF.